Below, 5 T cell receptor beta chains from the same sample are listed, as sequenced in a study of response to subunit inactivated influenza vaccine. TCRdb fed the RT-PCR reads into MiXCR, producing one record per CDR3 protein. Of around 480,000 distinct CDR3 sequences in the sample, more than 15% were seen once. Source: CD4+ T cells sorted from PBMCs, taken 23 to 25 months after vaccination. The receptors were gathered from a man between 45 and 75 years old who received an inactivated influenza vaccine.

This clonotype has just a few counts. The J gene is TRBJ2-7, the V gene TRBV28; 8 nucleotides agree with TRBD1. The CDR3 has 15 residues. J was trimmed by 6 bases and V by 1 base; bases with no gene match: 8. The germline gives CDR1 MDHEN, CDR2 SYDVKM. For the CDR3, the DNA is TGTGCCAGCAGTTTATTTGCAGGGGGCCAGGTCGAGCAGTACTTC. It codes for CASSLFAGGQVEQYF.

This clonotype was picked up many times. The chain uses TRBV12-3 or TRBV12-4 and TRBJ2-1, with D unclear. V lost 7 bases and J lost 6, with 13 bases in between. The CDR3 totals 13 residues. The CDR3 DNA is TGTGCCAGCATGCAATCGGTTAGCAATGAGCAGTTCTTC. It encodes CASMQSVSNEQFF.

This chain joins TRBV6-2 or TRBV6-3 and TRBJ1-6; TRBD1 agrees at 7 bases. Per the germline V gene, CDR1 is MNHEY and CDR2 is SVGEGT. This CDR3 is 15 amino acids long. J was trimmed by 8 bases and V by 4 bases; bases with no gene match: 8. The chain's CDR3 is CASSSRDSWDSPLHF. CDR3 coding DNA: TGTGCCAGCAGTTCAAGGGACAGTTGGGATTCACCCCTCCACTTT.

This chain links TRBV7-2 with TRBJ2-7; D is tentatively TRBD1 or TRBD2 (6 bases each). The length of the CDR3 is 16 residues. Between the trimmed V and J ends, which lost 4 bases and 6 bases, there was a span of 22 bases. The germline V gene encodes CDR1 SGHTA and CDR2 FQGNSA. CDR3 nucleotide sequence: TGTGCCAGCAGCTCCTCCGCTACAGGGAGGCTTATCGAGCAGTACTTC. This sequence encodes CASSSSATGRLIEQYF.

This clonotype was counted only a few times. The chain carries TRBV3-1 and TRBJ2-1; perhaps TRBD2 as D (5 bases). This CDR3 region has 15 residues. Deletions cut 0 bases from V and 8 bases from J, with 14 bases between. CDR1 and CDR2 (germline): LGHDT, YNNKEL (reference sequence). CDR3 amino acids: CASSQETSSRDEQFF. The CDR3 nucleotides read TGTGCCAGCAGCCAAGAGACATCTTCGCGGGATGAGCAGTTCTTC.